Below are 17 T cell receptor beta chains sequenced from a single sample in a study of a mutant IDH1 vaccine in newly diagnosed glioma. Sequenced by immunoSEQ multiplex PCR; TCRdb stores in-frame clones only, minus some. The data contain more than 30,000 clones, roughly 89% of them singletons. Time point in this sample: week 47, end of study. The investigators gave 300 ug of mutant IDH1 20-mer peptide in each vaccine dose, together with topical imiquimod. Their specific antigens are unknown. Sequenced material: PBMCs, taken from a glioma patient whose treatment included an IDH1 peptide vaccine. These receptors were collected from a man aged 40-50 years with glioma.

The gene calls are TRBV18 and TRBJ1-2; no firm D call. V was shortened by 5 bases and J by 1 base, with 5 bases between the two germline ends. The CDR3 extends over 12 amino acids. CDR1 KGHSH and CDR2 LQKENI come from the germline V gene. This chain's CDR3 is CASSGSNYGYTF. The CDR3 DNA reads TGTGCCAGCTCAGGCAGTAACTATGGCTACACCTTC. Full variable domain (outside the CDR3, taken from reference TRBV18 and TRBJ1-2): NAGVMQNPRHLVRRRGQEARLRCSPMKGHSHVYWYRQLPEEGLKFMVYLQKENIIDESGMPKERFSAEFPKEGPSILRIQQVVRGDSAAYFCASSGSNYGYTFGSGTRLTVV.

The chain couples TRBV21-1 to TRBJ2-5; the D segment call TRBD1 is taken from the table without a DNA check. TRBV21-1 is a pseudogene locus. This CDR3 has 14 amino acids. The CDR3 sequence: CASSIGTTLGTQYF. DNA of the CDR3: TGTGCCAGCAGCATTGGGACAACCCTTGGGACCCAGTACTTC.

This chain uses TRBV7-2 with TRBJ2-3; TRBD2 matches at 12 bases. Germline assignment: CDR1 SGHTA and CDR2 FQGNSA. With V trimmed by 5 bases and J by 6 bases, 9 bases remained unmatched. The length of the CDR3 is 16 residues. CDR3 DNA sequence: TGTGCCAGCAGCCTCTTACTAGCGGGGGGAGGGGATACGCAGTATTTT. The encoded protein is CASSLLLAGGGDTQYF.

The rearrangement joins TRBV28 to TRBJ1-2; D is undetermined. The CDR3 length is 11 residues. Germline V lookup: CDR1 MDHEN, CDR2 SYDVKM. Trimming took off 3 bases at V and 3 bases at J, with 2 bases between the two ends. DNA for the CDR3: TGTGCCAGCAGTTTCTACTATGGCTACACCTTC. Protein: CASSFYYGYTF.

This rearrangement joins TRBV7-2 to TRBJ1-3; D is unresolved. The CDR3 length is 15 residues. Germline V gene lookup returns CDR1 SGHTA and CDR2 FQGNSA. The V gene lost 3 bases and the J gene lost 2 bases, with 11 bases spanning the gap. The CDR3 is CASSFSAKTGNTIYF. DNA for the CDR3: TGTGCCAGCAGCTTTTCCGCAAAGACTGGAAACACCATATATTTT.

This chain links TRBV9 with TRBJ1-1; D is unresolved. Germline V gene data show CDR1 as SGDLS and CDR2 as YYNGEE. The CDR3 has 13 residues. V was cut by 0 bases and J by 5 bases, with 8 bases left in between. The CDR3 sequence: CASSVGVGTEAFF. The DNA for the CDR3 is TGTGCCAGCAGCGTAGGGGTAGGGACTGAAGCTTTCTTT.

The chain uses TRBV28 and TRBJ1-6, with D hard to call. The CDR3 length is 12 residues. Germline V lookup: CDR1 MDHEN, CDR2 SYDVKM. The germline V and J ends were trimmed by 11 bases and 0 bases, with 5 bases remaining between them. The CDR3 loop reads CAVDSYNSPLHF. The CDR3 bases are TGTGCCGTGGACTCCTATAATTCACCCCTCCACTTT.

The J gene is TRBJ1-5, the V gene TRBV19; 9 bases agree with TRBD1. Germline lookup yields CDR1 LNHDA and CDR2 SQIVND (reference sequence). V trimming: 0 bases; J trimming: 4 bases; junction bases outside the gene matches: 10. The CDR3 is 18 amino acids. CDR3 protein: CASSIDTGGRFENQPQHF. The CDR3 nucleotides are TGTGCCAGTAGTATAGATACAGGGGGCAGGTTTGAAAATCAGCCCCAGCATTTT.

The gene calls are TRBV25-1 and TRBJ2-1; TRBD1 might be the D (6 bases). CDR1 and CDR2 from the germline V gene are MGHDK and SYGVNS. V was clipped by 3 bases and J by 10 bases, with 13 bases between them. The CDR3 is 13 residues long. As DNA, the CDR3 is TGTGCCAGCAGTGACAACAGGGTACGGGAGCAGTTCTTC. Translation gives CASSDNRVREQFF.

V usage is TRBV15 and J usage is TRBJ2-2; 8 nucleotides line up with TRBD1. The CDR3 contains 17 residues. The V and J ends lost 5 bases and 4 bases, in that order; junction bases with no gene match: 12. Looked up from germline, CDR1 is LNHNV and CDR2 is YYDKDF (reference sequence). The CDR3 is CATSARQGWTSTGELFF. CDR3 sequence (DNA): TGTGCCACCAGCGCACGACAGGGGTGGACCTCCACCGGGGAGCTGTTTTTT.

Here the CDR3 DNA reads TGTGCCACCAGCAGGGGGGCAGGGGGCGCCCCCTCCTACGAGCAGTACTTC. Encoded protein: CATSRGAGGAPSYEQYF. The chain uses TRBV15 and TRBJ2-7; 8 nucleotides match TRBD1. Trimming at V came to 3 bases and at J to 0 bases, leaving 10 bases not matched to a gene. Germline V CDR1 and CDR2: LNHNV, YYDKDF (reference sequence). The CDR3 covers 17 residues.

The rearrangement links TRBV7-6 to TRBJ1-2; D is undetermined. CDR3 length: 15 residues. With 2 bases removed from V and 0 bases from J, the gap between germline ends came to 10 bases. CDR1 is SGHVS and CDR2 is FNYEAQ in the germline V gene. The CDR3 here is CASSLSTSANYGYTF. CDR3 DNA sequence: TGTGCCAGCAGCTTAAGTACTTCGGCTAACTATGGCTACACCTTC.

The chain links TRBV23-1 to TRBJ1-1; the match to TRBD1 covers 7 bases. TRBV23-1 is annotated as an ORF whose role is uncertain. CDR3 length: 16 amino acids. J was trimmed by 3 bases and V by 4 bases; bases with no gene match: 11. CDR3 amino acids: CASSPPSQRGHTEAFF. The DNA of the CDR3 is TGCGCCAGCAGTCCCCCGTCACAGAGGGGGCACACTGAAGCTTTCTTT.

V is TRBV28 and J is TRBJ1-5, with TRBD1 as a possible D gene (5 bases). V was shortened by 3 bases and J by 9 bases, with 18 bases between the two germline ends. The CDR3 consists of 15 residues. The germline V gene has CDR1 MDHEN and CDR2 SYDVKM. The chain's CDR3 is CASSLGQAPSSPQHF. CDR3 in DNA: TGTGCCAGCAGTTTGGGGCAGGCCCCAAGTTCGCCCCAGCATTTT.

Here the CDR3 reads CAISEGDLFDTGELFF. The CDR3 nucleotides are TGTGCCATCAGTGAGGGGGACTTATTCGACACCGGGGAGCTGTTTTTT. The chain has TRBV10-3 and TRBJ2-2; D is possibly TRBD2 (6 bases). The germline gives CDR1 ENHRY, CDR2 SYGVKD. Trimming stripped 2 bases from V and 3 bases from J, with 13 bases between. The CDR3 sequence is 16 residues long.

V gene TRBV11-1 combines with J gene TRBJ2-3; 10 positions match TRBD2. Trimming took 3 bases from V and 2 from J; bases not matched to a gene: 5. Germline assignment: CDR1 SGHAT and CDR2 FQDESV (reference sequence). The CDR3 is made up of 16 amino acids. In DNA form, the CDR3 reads TGTGCCAGCAGCTTCCAGCGGGGGGGCCCCACAGATACGCAGTATTTT. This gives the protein CASSFQRGGPTDTQYF.

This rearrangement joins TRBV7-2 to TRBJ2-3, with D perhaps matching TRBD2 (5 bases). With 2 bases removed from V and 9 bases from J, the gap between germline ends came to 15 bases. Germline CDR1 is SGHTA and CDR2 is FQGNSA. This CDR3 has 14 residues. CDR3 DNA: TGTGCCAGCAGCTTACAGCGGCTAACCGCGACGCAGTATTTT. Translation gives CASSLQRLTATQYF. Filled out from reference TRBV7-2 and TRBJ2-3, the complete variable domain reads GAGVSQSPSNKVTEKGKDVELRCDPISGHTALYWYRQSLGQGLEFLIYFQGNSAPDKSGLPSDRFSAERTGGSVSTLTIQRTQQEDSAVYLCASSLQRLTATQYFGPGTRLTVL.